This note documents a single T cell receptor beta chain sequence. This sample is drawn from a study of blood T cell repertoires in COVID-19. Study-level background: The United States, Italy and Spain supplied acute and convalescent COVID-19 samples. Sources were T cells, B-cell-depleted T cells, or PBMCs; the material itself was cDNA or gDNA.

Trimming removed 1 base at V and 9 bases at J, with 10 bases between. CDR1 SGHAT and CDR2 FQNNGV come from the germline V gene. CDR3 size: 14 residues. Per the original methods: Amplification of reference gene primers was used by the study to estimate nucleated cell counts. This table comes from immunoSEQ multiplex PCR, and its TCRdb copy is limited to in-frame clones, with some not included. The D gene and trimming were derived from the DNA, and the V and J assignments and clone size from that table. The repertoire holds roughly 220,000 clones, 70% to 85% seen once, with under 1.5% in the top ten. Material for sequencing was peripheral blood. The chain uses TRBV11-2 and TRBJ1-6, with no clear D. The receptor was derived from a woman in her 40s who had recovered from COVID-19. The CDR3 DNA reads as TGTGCCAGCAGCTTAGCTCTTAATAGTTCACCCCTCCACTTT. Residues: CASSLALNSSPLHF. Based on the CDR3 plus reference TRBV11-2 and TRBJ1-6, the full variable domain is EAGVAQSPRYKIIEKRQSVAFWCNPISGHATLYWYQQILGQGPKLLIQFQNNGVVDDSQLPKDRFSAERLKGVDSTLKIQPAKLEDSAVYLCASSLALNSSPLHFGNGTRLTVT.